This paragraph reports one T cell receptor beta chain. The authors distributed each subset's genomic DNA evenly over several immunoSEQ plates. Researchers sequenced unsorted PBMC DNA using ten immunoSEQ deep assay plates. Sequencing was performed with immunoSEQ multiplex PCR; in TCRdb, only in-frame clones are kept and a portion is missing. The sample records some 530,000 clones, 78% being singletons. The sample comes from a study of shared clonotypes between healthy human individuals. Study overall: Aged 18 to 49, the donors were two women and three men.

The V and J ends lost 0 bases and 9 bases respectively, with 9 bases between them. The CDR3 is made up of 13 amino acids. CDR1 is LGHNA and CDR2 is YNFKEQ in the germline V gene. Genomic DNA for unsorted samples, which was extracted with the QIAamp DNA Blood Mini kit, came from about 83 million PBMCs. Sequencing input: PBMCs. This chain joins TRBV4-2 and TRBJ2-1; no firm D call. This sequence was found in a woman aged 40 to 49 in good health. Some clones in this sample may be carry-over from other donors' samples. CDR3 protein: CASSQEGLGEQFF. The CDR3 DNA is TGTGCCAGCAGCCAAGAAGGTTTGGGTGAGCAGTTCTTC.